The T cell receptor (beta chain) described here comes from a study of shared clonotypes between healthy human individuals. Study-level results: Naive subsets typically showed greater estimated richness than memory subsets.

Some clones are missing from TCRdb's copy, which holds only in-frame ones; the method was immunoSEQ multiplex PCR. The sample lists about 1 million clones; roughly 75% were seen once. Notes on this clone: No antigen is known for it.

The specimen sequenced was memory CD4+ T cells sorted from blood. This sample's subset: CD45RA-negative fraction. The source is a man aged 18 to 30 in good health.

CDR3: CASSRNRGNEQFF. DNA for the CDR3: TGTGCCAGCAGTCGGAACAGGGGGAATGAGCAGTTCTTC. The chain carries TRBV6-1 and TRBJ2-1; 8 nucleotides align to TRBD1. This CDR3 contains 13 residues. J gave up 7 bases and V 5 bases, and 4 bases lay outside the gene matches. Germline V gene data show CDR1 as MNHNS and CDR2 as SASEGT.